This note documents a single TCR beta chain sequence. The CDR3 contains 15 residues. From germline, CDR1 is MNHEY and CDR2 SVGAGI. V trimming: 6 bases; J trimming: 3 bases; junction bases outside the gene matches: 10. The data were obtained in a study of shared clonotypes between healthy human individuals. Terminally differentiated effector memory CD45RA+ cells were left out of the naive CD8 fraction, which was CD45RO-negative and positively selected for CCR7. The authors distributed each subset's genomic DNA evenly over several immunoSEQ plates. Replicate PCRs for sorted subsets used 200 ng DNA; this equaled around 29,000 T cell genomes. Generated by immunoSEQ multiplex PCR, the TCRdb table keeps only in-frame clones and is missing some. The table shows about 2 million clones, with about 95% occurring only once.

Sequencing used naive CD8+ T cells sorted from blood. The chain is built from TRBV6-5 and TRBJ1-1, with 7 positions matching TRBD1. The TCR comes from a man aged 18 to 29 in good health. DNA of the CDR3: TGTGCCAGCAGCCACGACAGGGAAGGAGACACTGAAGCTTTCTTT. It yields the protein CASSHDREGDTEAFF.